This T cell receptor (beta chain) is drawn from a study of blood T cell repertoires in COVID-19 (dated by TCRdb to between 2020 and 2021). Regarding the study in general: The collaborator samples originated in the United States, Italy and Spain and spanned the acute and convalescent phases of COVID-19. The prospective study material was composed of cDNA or gDNA derived from T cells, B-cell-depleted T cells, or PBMCs. Sample metadata almost always included a de-identified subject ID, COVID-19 status, age in years and sex. The dataset comprised deeply sampled blood TCRbeta repertoires from subjects exposed to, actively infected with, or recovered from COVID-19. The samples were drawn from two sources: the first 160 participants of the ongoing ImmuneRACE study, and 1,254 subjects contributed by 6 global collaborators. HLA class I and class II types, where available, came from metadata supplied by the sample provider rather than from assay-based typing. The repertoires were released in a freely available public database intended as a resource for research on the immune response to SARS-CoV-2.

Whole blood was collected in K2EDTA tubes by collaborating institutions according to the institutions' own protocols. For TCRbeta analysis, collaborators shipped samples in one of three forms: frozen whole blood, isolated PBMCs, or DNA extracted from either of those sample types. Study-wide findings and limitations: The amount of clinical and demographic metadata varied by source and participant and was provided uncurated.

V ends up 3 bases short and J 2 bases short, with an unmatched junction base count of 7. CDR1 and CDR2 are read off the germline V gene (reference sequence) as LNHDA and SQIVND. The CDR3, cysteine through phenylalanine, is 17 amino acids long. The sequence is cut down to CDR3 DNA, 51 bases in frame from base 1. TCRbeta CDR3 regions were amplified from genomic DNA using the immunoSEQ Assay, a bias-controlled multiplex PCR. The authors processed their data as follows. Nucleated cell counts per sample were estimated from amplification of reference gene primers within the assay. To quantify the absolute abundance of each unique TCRbeta CDR3 rearrangement, sequence reads were collapsed and filtered. For each sample, productive Simpson clonality was calculated as the square root of Simpson's diversity index across productive rearrangements. TCRdb retrieved this table from immuneACCESS and kept in-frame rearrangements only. Not all clones are present; in checked studies, unresolved V genes account for under half, and no reason is known for the remainder. V and J calls and clone size follow that table, whereas D and trimming were derived from the DNA. This sample comprises 200,000 to 300,000 clones, more than 80% of them detected only once. Of the sample, over 3.5% is held by the ten largest clones.

On this clone: The target of this receptor is not known. No much larger clone is present one base from it, and per-base qualities are unavailable.

The chain is encoded by TRBV19 joined to TRBJ1-5, and 10 bases in between align with TRBD1. The source is a middle-aged woman with acute or convalescent COVID-19. The sequenced material came from peripheral blood. This receptor carries the CDR3 CASSMKSGTGGNQPQHF. Here is the DNA: TGTGCCAGTAGTATGAAGTCCGGGACAGGGGGCAATCAGCCCCAGCATTTT.